A selection of T cell receptor beta chains follows, all from one sample in a study of T-cell reconstitution after alpha-beta-depleted transplantation in children. TCRdb re-derived calls from the PCR reads in MiXCR, one entry per CDR3 protein. Of about 540,000 distinct CDR3 sequences in the sample, 18% were seen once. Material: PBMCs from the stem cell graft donor, obtained from the stem cell graft. These TCRs come from a human donor who donated a stem cell graft to a child with acute lymphoblastic leukemia. Both conserved end residues are part of each CDR3. Fields, in order: clone size, D gene, V gene, J gene, CDR3 protein, CDR3 DNA. The D gene is left open where the match is weak. Not all rows give a size; the values are once, few, many and, for expanded clones, a class.

few	-	TRBV5-1	TRBJ1-4	CASSWAPGLDEKLFF	TGCGCCAGCAGCTGGGCCCCAGGTCTTGATGAAAAACTGTTTTTT
-	TRBD1	TRBV18	TRBJ2-3	CASRTGDGTDTQYF	TGTGCCAGCCGTACAGGGGACGGCACAGATACGCAGTATTTT
-	TRBD2	TRBV5-1	TRBJ2-3	CASSVGLAGGGDTQYF	TGCGCCAGCAGCGTAGGACTAGCGGGAGGGGGAGATACGCAGTATTTT
-	-	TRBV5-1	TRBJ2-3	CASSTLDRWDGLRDTQYF	TGCGCCAGCAGCACCTTGGACCGCTGGGACGGCCTGCGGGATACGCAGTATTTT
few	TRBD2	TRBV12-3/TRBV12-4	TRBJ2-3	CASSLLGSGATDTQYF	TGTGCCAGCAGTCTTCTGGGAAGCGGGGCGACAGATACGCAGTATTTT
-	-	TRBV20-1	TRBJ1-1	CSAYRMNTEAFF	TGCAGTGCCTATAGGATGAACACTGAAGCTTTCTTT
-	-	TRBV28	TRBJ1-5	CASTPGAGWGPPQHF	TGTGCCAGCACCCCAGGGGCCGGGTGGGGTCCGCCCCAGCATTTT
-	-	TRBV18	TRBJ2-2	CASSPGGFNTGELFF	TGTGCCAGCTCACCGGGGGGATTCAACACCGGGGAGCTGTTTTTT
few	-	TRBV10-2	TRBJ2-7	CASTPSGYEQYF	TGCGCCAGCACCCCGAGTGGTTACGAGCAGTACTTC
-	TRBD1	TRBV5-1	TRBJ2-4	CASGKDRGNIQYF	TGCGCCAGCGGAAAGGACAGGGGAAACATTCAGTACTTC
few	TRBD2	TRBV4-1	TRBJ2-3	CASSIGRLAGKADTQYF	TGCGCCAGCAGCATAGGAAGACTAGCGGGTAAAGCAGATACGCAGTATTTT
-	TRBD2	TRBV28	TRBJ2-3	CASSFLAGVTDTQYF	TGTGCCAGCAGTTTTTTAGCGGGAGTAACAGATACGCAGTATTTT
-	TRBD2	TRBV6-1	TRBJ2-7	CASSEGLAGGYEQYF	TGTGCCAGCAGTGAAGGACTAGCGGGAGGCTACGAGCAGTACTTC
-	TRBD1	TRBV10-3	TRBJ2-3	CAISGGQGASTDTQYF	TGTGCCATCAGTGGTGGACAGGGGGCATCCACAGATACGCAGTATTTT
few	-	TRBV20-1	TRBJ2-6	CSASKRGPESAGANVLTF	TGCAGTGCGTCGAAACGGGGGCCGGAGTCGGCTGGGGCCAACGTCCTGACTTTC
few	-	TRBV5-1	TRBJ1-2	CASSHNREGGYTF	TGCGCCAGCAGCCACAACAGGGAGGGCGGCTACACCTTC
few	TRBD1	TRBV5-1	TRBJ2-5	CASRTTPGTGQETQYF	TGCGCCAGCAGAACCACCCCCGGGACAGGGCAAGAGACCCAGTACTTC
few	TRBD1	TRBV3-1	TRBJ1-4	CASSQGAGTGYEKLFF	TGTGCCAGCAGCCAAGGAGCCGGGACAGGGTACGAAAAACTGTTTTTT
few	TRBD2	TRBV20-1	TRBJ2-7	CSAVYPSGRTREQYF	TGCAGTGCAGTCTATCCTAGCGGGAGGACCCGGGAGCAGTACTTC